Listed below are T cell receptor beta chains from one sample, sequenced in a study of cytomegalovirus exposure and HLA in healthy donors. Clones were read by immunoSEQ multiplex PCR, and TCRdb kept only the in-frame ones, dropping some. The sample lists 100,000 to 150,000 clones, approximately 82% seen once, with roughly 3% in the top ten. Material: PBMCs. These receptors were obtained from a man between 45 and 60 years old in good health and CMV-seronegative. Both conserved end residues are part of each CDR3. D genes are given only for firm matches. Expanded clones are given a class, and other clones once, few, many or no size at all.

V	J	size	D	DNA	CDR3
TRBV30	TRBJ2-3	-	-	TGTGCCTGGAGTGTAGGGGGAGTAGATACGCAGTATTTT	CAWSVGGVDTQYF
TRBV30	TRBJ2-2	-	TRBD2	TGTGCCTGGAGTAAGGGACTACCGAACACCGGGGAGCTGTTTTTT	CAWSKGLPNTGELFF
TRBV2	TRBJ1-1	few	-	TGTGCCAGCAGTCCAAATATCCCCCGTGGCTACAGGGAAGCTTTCTTT	CASSPNIPRGYREAFF
TRBV18	TRBJ1-4	-	-	TGTGCCAGCTCACCAGCTAGAGTCGGGGAAAAACTGTTTTTT	CASSPARVGEKLFF
TRBV5-1	TRBJ1-3	-	-	TGCGCCAGCAGCCACCAACCACAGGGAAGCTCTGGAAACACCATATATTTT	CASSHQPQGSSGNTIYF
TRBV18	TRBJ1-5	-	-	TGTGCCAGCTCAGCGGACTTGAATCAGCCCCAGCATTTT	CASSADLNQPQHF
TRBV5-6	TRBJ1-2	-	-	TGTGCCAGCATTGGTGCTCGGTGGGGCGAAAGCGTGGGGGGCTACACCTTC	CASIGARWGESVGGYTF
TRBV18	TRBJ2-3	-	-	TGTGCCAGCTCACCACAAGGAGTGGATACGCAGTATTTT	CASSPQGVDTQYF
TRBV5-6	TRBJ2-5	-	TRBD1	TGTGCCAGCAGCTTACAGGGGCCCCAAGAGACCCAGTACTTC	CASSLQGPQETQYF
TRBV2	TRBJ1-2	-	-	TGTGCCAGCAGCTTACAGAACTATGGCTACACCTTC	CASSLQNYGYTF
TRBV9	TRBJ1-2	-	TRBD1	TGTGCCAGCAGCGTAGGGGCAGGGGGCTGGAGGAACTATGGCTACACCTTC	CASSVGAGGWRNYGYTF
TRBV12-5	TRBJ2-3	-	TRBD2	TGTGCTAGTTTAGCGGGTAGCACAGATACGCAGTATTTT	CASLAGSTDTQYF
TRBV19	TRBJ2-3	-	-	TGTGCCAGTAGTACCAACGGGGGAGCGGGAGATACGCAGTATTTT	CASSTNGGAGDTQYF
TRBV11-2	TRBJ1-3	-	TRBD1	TGTGCCAGCAGCTTGTCACAGGGGTCCACCTCTGGAAACACCATATATTTT	CASSLSQGSTSGNTIYF
TRBV19	TRBJ2-1	-	TRBD2	TGTGCCAGTAGACCTAGCGGGGGCCCCAATGAGCAGTTCTTC	CASRPSGGPNEQFF
TRBV9	TRBJ2-5	-	-	TGTGCCAGCAGCGTGGAGGGGCTAGGGGAGACCCAGTACTTC	CASSVEGLGETQYF
TRBV2	TRBJ1-1	-	-	TGTGCCAGCAGTGCCGAGGGCCGGGGTGGGACTGAAGCTTTCTTT	CASSAEGRGGTEAFF
TRBV30	TRBJ1-2	-	TRBD1	TGTGCCTGTAGGGACAGGGCTAACTATGGCTACACCTTC	CACRDRANYGYTF
TRBV7-7	TRBJ2-1	-	-	TGTGCTAGCAGCCCCTCCACAGGGAATGAGCAGTTCTTC	CASSPSTGNEQFF
TRBV7-2	TRBJ2-3	-	-	TGTGCCAGCAGCCCGCGTCCCGGGGGGCAGTATTTT	CASSPRPGGQYF
TRBV27	TRBJ2-3	-	-	TGTGCCAGCAGGGAAGGGTTTGTCGGCAGGGGATTCGACACAGATACGCAGTATTTT	CASREGFVGRGFDTDTQYF
TRBV18	TRBJ1-4	once	-	TGTGCCAGCTCACACGCTAGTTCGGGGAATGAAAAACTGTTTTTT	CASSHASSGNEKLFF
TRBV5-6	TRBJ1-6	-	-	TGTGCCAGCAGCACAACTCAAGTGCCGAGGGATTCACCCCTCCACTTT	CASSTTQVPRDSPLHF
TRBV5-4	TRBJ2-7	-	-	TGTGCCAGCCACACCTTAGGTTTCAGGGGAGAGTCCTACGAGCAGTACTTC	CASHTLGFRGESYEQYF
TRBV6-5	TRBJ2-7	-	-	TGTGCCACCCGGGCGCCGGGGGGCGAAACCTACGAGCAGTACTTC	CATRAPGGETYEQYF
TRBV2	TRBJ1-5	once	TRBD1	TGTGCCAGCAGTGAGGACAGGCAGCCCCAGCATTTT	CASSEDRQPQHF
TRBV7-2	TRBJ2-1	-	-	TGTGCCAGCACTTTGCTCAGGGATGAGCAGTTCTTC	CASTLLRDEQFF
TRBV13	TRBJ1-1	-	TRBD1	TGTGCCAGCAGCTTAGAGGGGACAGGGGAGGTCACTGAAGCTTTCTTT	CASSLEGTGEVTEAFF
TRBV2	TRBJ1-4	-	TRBD1	TGTGCCAGCAGTCTCTCGGCAGGGGGCTCTGAAAAACTGTTTTTT	CASSLSAGGSEKLFF
TRBV4-1	TRBJ2-3	-	TRBD2	TGCGCCAGCAGCCAAGATCTGCCTCTGACTAGCGGGGGTGCAGATACGCAGTATTTT	CASSQDLPLTSGGADTQYF
TRBV4-1	TRBJ1-2	once	-	TGCGCCAGCAGCCCCCTTCCGGGGGTCCCCTATGGCTACACCTTC	CASSPLPGVPYGYTF
TRBV10-1	TRBJ2-7	once	-	TGCGCCAGCATCGGACAGCGGACCCGCTACGAGCAGTACTTC	CASIGQRTRYEQYF
TRBV7-2	TRBJ1-5	once	TRBD1	TGTGCCAGCAGCCTAAGACAGGGGGCTCAGCCCCAGCATTTT	CASSLRQGAQPQHF
TRBV10-3	TRBJ2-7	-	TRBD2	TGTGCCATCAGTGAAGTAACTAGCGGGGGCTCCTCCTACGAGCAGTACTTC	CAISEVTSGGSSYEQYF
TRBV19	TRBJ2-1	-	TRBD2	TGTGCCAGTAGTATAGGTGAGCGGGGGGTCCCGGATGAGCAGTTCTTC	CASSIGERGVPDEQFF
TRBV30	TRBJ2-5	few	-	TGTGCCTGGAGTTTGGGGGCACGGTATGAGACCCAGTACTTC	CAWSLGARYETQYF
TRBV5-4	TRBJ1-1	-	-	TGTGCCAGCAGCCTGGACAGACTGAACACTGAAGCTTTCTTT	CASSLDRLNTEAFF
TRBV7-2	TRBJ1-2	-	-	TGTGCCAGCAGCCCAATCCTATCTACACGCAGCGGTGGCTACACCTTC	CASSPILSTRSGGYTF
TRBV29-1	TRBJ1-2	-	TRBD1	TGCAGCGTCGGTACAGGGGAGCACTATGGCTACACCTTC	CSVGTGEHYGYTF
TRBV9	TRBJ1-3	-	-	TGTGCCAGCAGCGCCCAGCAGGGCTCTGGAAACACCATATATTTT	CASSAQQGSGNTIYF
TRBV13	TRBJ2-5	once	TRBD1	TGTGCCAGCAGCTTAGGTGGGACAGGGGGCGCGACCCAGTACTTC	CASSLGGTGGATQYF
TRBV5-1	TRBJ2-3	-	-	TGCGCCAGCAGCTCGCCGGGACATAGCACAGATACGCAGTATTTT	CASSSPGHSTDTQYF
TRBV6-1	TRBJ2-3	-	-	TGTGCCAGCAGTGAAGGGCCCATTCAAGTGGATACGCAGTATTTT	CASSEGPIQVDTQYF
TRBV7-9	TRBJ1-3	few	-	TGTGCCAGCAGCTTAAGGGGTTCATCTGGAAACACCATATATTTT	CASSLRGSSGNTIYF
TRBV4-2	TRBJ2-3	-	TRBD2	TGTGCCAGCAGTCCGAAGGCTGGCGGGGGGGCCGGCACAGATACGCAGTATTTT	CASSPKAGGGAGTDTQYF
TRBV10-3	TRBJ1-1	once	-	TGTGCCACCGCTTGGGCAGGGTCCAACACTGAAGCTTTCTTT	CATAWAGSNTEAFF
TRBV5-6	TRBJ2-7	-	TRBD2	TGTGCCAGCAGCTTGAGCCTAGCGGGCCCCTACGAGCAGTACTTC	CASSLSLAGPYEQYF
TRBV18	TRBJ1-4	once	TRBD1	TGTGCCAGCTCACCCCAACAGGGGACGGGTGAAAAACTGTTTTTT	CASSPQQGTGEKLFF
TRBV4-1	TRBJ2-5	-	TRBD2	TGCGCCAGCAGCGTCACTAGCGGGGGAGAGACCCAGTACTTC	CASSVTSGGETQYF
TRBV5-5	TRBJ2-7	few	-	TGTGCCAGCAGTTTGACCAGTGAGCAGTACTTC	CASSLTSEQYF
TRBV2	TRBJ1-1	-	-	TGTGCCAGCAGTGGGGAGATGAACACTGAAGCTTTCTTT	CASSGEMNTEAFF
TRBV6-1	TRBJ1-1	-	TRBD1	TGTGCCAGCAGTGACAGGGGGGACACTGAAGCTTTCTTT	CASSDRGDTEAFF
TRBV27	TRBJ1-2	-	TRBD1	TGTGCCAGCAGTTCAATAAGGACAGGGGGTCTTGATGGCTACACCTTC	CASSSIRTGGLDGYTF
TRBV10-1	TRBJ2-2	-	-	TGCGCCAGCAGTGAGTCTGAACCCCAAGGGGACACCGGGGAGCTGTTTTTT	CASSESEPQGDTGELFF
TRBV5-4	TRBJ2-3	once	TRBD2	TGTGCCAGCAGCTTGGTTTACGCGGGGGGCACAGATACGCAGTATTTT	CASSLVYAGGTDTQYF
TRBV5-3	TRBJ1-1	-	-	TGTGCCAGAAGCATAACCGGGGTTCAGGCTTTCTTT	CARSITGVQAFF
TRBV10-3	TRBJ2-7	-	TRBD1	TGTGCCTCCTCGACAGGGGGCGGGGTAATAGAGCAGTACTTC	CASSTGGGVIEQYF
TRBV4-2	TRBJ1-2	once	-	TGTGCCAGCAGCCAACAGGGTAACTATGGCTACACCTTC	CASSQQGNYGYTF
TRBV29-1	TRBJ1-2	-	-	TGCAGCCACCCCCTGAGCTATGGCTACACCTTC	CSHPLSYGYTF
TRBV5-1	TRBJ2-1	-	TRBD2	TGCGCCAGCCGGGGGGACTACAATGAGCAGTTCTTC	CASRGDYNEQFF